The clone carrying this T cell receptor (beta chain) was seen a handful of times. Its antigen is unknown. V was cut by 0 bases and J by 0 bases, with 9 bases left in between. Germline values: CDR1 LNHNV, CDR2 YYDKDF (reference sequence). This CDR3 comprises 16 residues. The data were obtained in a study of T cell repertoires in cytomegalovirus infection. Study results and limitations: Pooled public TCR beta family frequency picked out CMV carriers with the relevant HLA. Within the response measured ex vivo, HLA-C-restricted CMV-specific TCR beta clonotypes were dominant.

MiXCR, applied by TCRdb to the reads, yields one record per CDR3 protein. Here the sample spans about 450,000 distinct CDR3 sequences, approximately 33% being singletons. V gene TRBV15 combines with J gene TRBJ1-3, with D hard to call. What was sequenced was PBMCs. The TCR comes from a human donor in good health (CMV status not recorded). Some clones in this sample may be carry-over from other donors' samples. The CDR3 region is CATSRDLGVSGNTIYF. The CDR3 DNA is TGTGCCACCAGCAGAGATCTAGGAGTCTCTGGAAACACCATATATTTT.